This is a list of T cell receptor beta chains from one sample in a study of T cell changes during pregnancy in multiple sclerosis. Only in-frame clones appear in the TCRdb table, and some are missing; sequencing was by immunoSEQ multiplex PCR. This table has 55,000 to 70,000 clones, 80% to 95% appearing once. The specimen comprised CD8+ T cells from peripheral blood mononuclear cells, sampled in the third trimester of pregnancy. These receptors were obtained from a female donor in good health, enrolled as a control in a pregnancy study. Both conserved end residues are part of each CDR3. Each record gives: CDR3 protein, CDR3 DNA, J gene, D gene, V gene, clone size. D genes are given only for firm matches. Only some rows state a clone size, as once, few, many or a class for expanded clones.

CDR3 protein: CASRGSLSETQYF
CDR3 DNA: TGCGCCAGCAGGGGCAGTCTATCAGAGACCCAGTACTTC
J gene: TRBJ2-5
D gene: .
V gene: TRBV5-1
clone size: .

CDR3 protein: CASSSGTTAGSYNSPLHF
CDR3 DNA: TGTGCCAGCAGCTCCGGGACAACGGCTGGCTCCTATAATTCACCCCTCCACTTT
J gene: TRBJ1-6
D gene: .
V gene: TRBV7-9
clone size: .

CDR3 protein: CASSVTGLAGTNTGELFF
CDR3 DNA: TGTGCCAGCAGCGTAACTGGACTAGCGGGCACGAACACCGGGGAGCTGTTTTTT
J gene: TRBJ2-2
D gene: TRBD2
V gene: TRBV9
clone size: few

CDR3 protein: CASSGDRNEQYF
CDR3 DNA: TGTGCCAGCAGCGGGGACAGAAACGAGCAGTACTTC
J gene: TRBJ2-7
D gene: TRBD1
V gene: TRBV7-9
clone size: .

CDR3 protein: CASSVGGSSNQPQHF
CDR3 DNA: TGTGCCAGCAGCGTAGGAGGGTCTAGCAATCAGCCCCAGCATTTT
J gene: TRBJ1-5
D gene: .
V gene: TRBV9
clone size: .

CDR3 protein: CASSLGGPEAFF
CDR3 DNA: TGTGCCAGCAGTCTCGGGGGTCCGGAAGCTTTCTTT
J gene: TRBJ1-1
D gene: .
V gene: TRBV27
clone size: .

CDR3 protein: CASSEGQARRYNQPQHF
CDR3 DNA: TGTGCCAGCAGTGAAGGACAGGCAAGGCGCTACAATCAGCCCCAGCATTTT
J gene: TRBJ1-5
D gene: .
V gene: TRBV2
clone size: .

CDR3 protein: CASSETGGSNQPQHF
CDR3 DNA: TGTGCCAGCAGTGAGACAGGGGGGAGCAATCAGCCCCAGCATTTT
J gene: TRBJ1-5
D gene: TRBD1
V gene: TRBV25-1
clone size: once

CDR3 protein: CASSVGGQGGEKLFF
CDR3 DNA: TGTGCCAGCAGCGTGGGGGGACAGGGTGGAGAAAAACTGTTTTTT
J gene: TRBJ1-4
D gene: TRBD1
V gene: TRBV9
clone size: .

CDR3 protein: CASSDSVDRAHTDTQYF
CDR3 DNA: TGTGCCAGCAGTGACTCTGTGGACAGGGCACACACAGATACGCAGTATTTT
J gene: TRBJ2-3
D gene: TRBD1
V gene: TRBV6-4
clone size: .

CDR3 protein: CASSQDLVWDTPGYEKLFF
CDR3 DNA: TGCGCCAGCAGCCAAGATCTTGTGTGGGACACCCCTGGTTATGAAAAACTGTTTTTT
J gene: TRBJ1-4
D gene: .
V gene: TRBV4-3
clone size: .

CDR3 protein: CASRLEGLAGRETQYF
CDR3 DNA: TGTGCAAGTCGCCTCGAGGGACTAGCGGGGAGAGAGACCCAGTACTTC
J gene: TRBJ2-5
D gene: .
V gene: TRBV12-2
clone size: .

CDR3 protein: CASRILTDNTEAFF
CDR3 DNA: TGTGCCAGCCGAATATTGACAGACAACACTGAAGCTTTCTTT
J gene: TRBJ1-1
D gene: .
V gene: TRBV2
clone size: .

CDR3 protein: CASSVDREGAVEKLFF
CDR3 DNA: TGTGCCAGCAGCGTAGATCGGGAGGGGGCGGTGGAAAAACTGTTTTTT
J gene: TRBJ1-4
D gene: TRBD1
V gene: TRBV9
clone size: .

CDR3 protein: CAWKPPDSWSYGYTF
CDR3 DNA: TGTGCCTGGAAGCCTCCGGACAGTTGGAGCTATGGCTACACCTTC
J gene: TRBJ1-2
D gene: .
V gene: TRBV30
clone size: few

CDR3 protein: CASSDSAYEQYF
CDR3 DNA: TGTGCCAGCAGTGACAGTGCCTACGAGCAGTACTTC
J gene: TRBJ2-7
D gene: .
V gene: TRBV6-6
clone size: .

CDR3 protein: CASRLGAGDYGYTF
CDR3 DNA: TGTGCCAGCAGGTTGGGGGCAGGGGATTATGGCTACACCTTC
J gene: TRBJ1-2
D gene: .
V gene: TRBV27
clone size: .

CDR3 protein: CASSLSPQNTEAFF
CDR3 DNA: TGTGCCAGCAGTTTATCCCCCCAGAACACTGAAGCTTTCTTT
J gene: TRBJ1-1
D gene: .
V gene: TRBV27
clone size: .

CDR3 protein: CASSPLAGAVDTQYF
CDR3 DNA: TGTGCCAGCAGCCCACTAGCGGGTGCGGTAGATACGCAGTATTTT
J gene: TRBJ2-3
D gene: TRBD2
V gene: TRBV7-2
clone size: .

CDR3 protein: CASSQFLTATEQYF
CDR3 DNA: TGCGCCAGCAGCCAATTTTTAACAGCAACCGAGCAGTACTTC
J gene: TRBJ2-7
D gene: .
V gene: TRBV4-3
clone size: .

CDR3 protein: CASSLRGGADQNEQFF
CDR3 DNA: TGTGCCAGCAGCTTAAGAGGGGGGGCCGATCAGAATGAGCAGTTCTTC
J gene: TRBJ2-1
D gene: .
V gene: TRBV7-3
clone size: .

CDR3 protein: CASSLSGEFNTEAFF
CDR3 DNA: TGTGCCAGCAGCCTATCTGGAGAATTCAACACTGAAGCTTTCTTT
J gene: TRBJ1-1
D gene: .
V gene: TRBV7-9
clone size: .

CDR3 protein: CASRTGLVEQYF
CDR3 DNA: TGTGCCAGCAGGACAGGTTTGGTCGAGCAGTACTTC
J gene: TRBJ2-7
D gene: .
V gene: TRBV27
clone size: .

CDR3 protein: CASSLAGDYEQYF
CDR3 DNA: TGTGCCAGCAGCTTGGCAGGGGACTACGAGCAGTACTTC
J gene: TRBJ2-7
D gene: .
V gene: TRBV11-2
clone size: .

CDR3 protein: CASSLADSFNQPQHF
CDR3 DNA: TGTGCCAGCAGCTTAGCCGACAGCTTCAATCAGCCCCAGCATTTT
J gene: TRBJ1-5
D gene: .
V gene: TRBV7-6
clone size: .

CDR3 protein: CASSVGGTGSSYEQYF
CDR3 DNA: TGTGCCAGCAGCGTAGGCGGCACAGGCAGCTCCTACGAGCAGTACTTC
J gene: TRBJ2-7
D gene: .
V gene: TRBV9
clone size: once

CDR3 protein: CASSYSAPEADTQYF
CDR3 DNA: TGTGCCAGCAGTTACTCGGCCCCGGAGGCAGATACGCAGTATTTT
J gene: TRBJ2-3
D gene: .
V gene: TRBV6-5
clone size: .

CDR3 protein: CASSFRDRYYEQYF
CDR3 DNA: TGTGCCAGCAGCTTCCGGGACAGATACTACGAGCAGTACTTC
J gene: TRBJ2-7
D gene: TRBD1
V gene: TRBV5-6
clone size: .

CDR3 protein: CASSPNRVYEQYF
CDR3 DNA: TGTGCCAGCAGCCCGAACAGGGTCTACGAGCAGTACTTC
J gene: TRBJ2-7
D gene: .
V gene: TRBV11-2
clone size: once

CDR3 protein: CASSPRTGSGNTEAFF
CDR3 DNA: TGTGCCAGCTCACCCCGGACTGGCTCTGGGAACACTGAAGCTTTCTTT
J gene: TRBJ1-1
D gene: .
V gene: TRBV18
clone size: .

CDR3 protein: CSAALGGNTDTQYF
CDR3 DNA: TGCAGCGCCGCTTTGGGGGGGAACACAGATACGCAGTATTTT
J gene: TRBJ2-3
D gene: TRBD2
V gene: TRBV29-1
clone size: once

CDR3 protein: CASSPTPGSYEQYF
CDR3 DNA: TGTGCCAGCAGCCCGACCCCAGGGTCTTACGAGCAGTACTTC
J gene: TRBJ2-7
D gene: .
V gene: TRBV11-3
clone size: .

CDR3 protein: CASSLSFSDNTGELFF
CDR3 DNA: TGTGCCAGCAGCTTAAGTTTCAGCGATAACACCGGGGAGCTGTTTTTT
J gene: TRBJ2-2
D gene: .
V gene: TRBV7-9
clone size: .

CDR3 protein: CASSPSGGNYGYTF
CDR3 DNA: TGTGCCAGTAGTCCTTCGGGGGGGAACTATGGCTACACCTTC
J gene: TRBJ1-2
D gene: .
V gene: TRBV19
clone size: .

CDR3 protein: CSSGGSSYNEQFF
CDR3 DNA: TGCAGCTCCGGGGGTAGCTCCTACAATGAGCAGTTCTTC
J gene: TRBJ2-1
D gene: .
V gene: TRBV29-1
clone size: once

CDR3 protein: CASSFVQGVSAGELFF
CDR3 DNA: TGTGCCAGCAGTTTTGTACAGGGGGTTAGTGCCGGGGAGCTGTTTTTT
J gene: TRBJ2-2
D gene: TRBD1
V gene: TRBV6-5
clone size: .

CDR3 protein: CASSHRGGAGETQYF
CDR3 DNA: TGCGCCAGCAGCCACCGCGGGGGGGCCGGAGAGACCCAGTACTTC
J gene: TRBJ2-5
D gene: TRBD2
V gene: TRBV4-1
clone size: .

CDR3 protein: CASSAGTSGGQVETQYF
CDR3 DNA: TGTGCCAGCAGTGCCGGGACTAGCGGGGGGCAGGTAGAGACCCAGTACTTC
J gene: TRBJ2-5
D gene: TRBD2
V gene: TRBV27
clone size: .

CDR3 protein: CASSLPIGLNTEAFF
CDR3 DNA: TGTGCCAGCAGCCTCCCTATCGGTTTGAACACTGAAGCTTTCTTT
J gene: TRBJ1-1
D gene: .
V gene: TRBV7-9
clone size: .

CDR3 protein: CASSEWGTAMNTEAFF
CDR3 DNA: TGTGCCAGCAGTGAATGGGGGACAGCTATGAACACTGAAGCTTTCTTT
J gene: TRBJ1-1
D gene: TRBD1
V gene: TRBV25-1
clone size: .

CDR3 protein: CASGYTETGELFF
CDR3 DNA: TGTGCCAGCGGGTACACAGAGACCGGGGAGCTGTTTTTT
J gene: TRBJ2-2
D gene: .
V gene: TRBV27
clone size: .

CDR3 protein: CASSEGVGGETQYF
CDR3 DNA: TGTGCCAGCAGTGAAGGGGTCGGGGGAGAGACCCAGTACTTC
J gene: TRBJ2-5
D gene: .
V gene: TRBV2
clone size: .

CDR3 protein: CASGGQGGNQPQHF
CDR3 DNA: TGTGCCAGCGGGGGACAGGGGGGCAATCAGCCCCAGCATTTT
J gene: TRBJ1-5
D gene: TRBD1
V gene: TRBV27
clone size: .

CDR3 protein: CASSPHAGRDNQPQHF
CDR3 DNA: TGTGCCAGCAGCCCCCATGCGGGGCGAGACAATCAGCCCCAGCATTTT
J gene: TRBJ1-5
D gene: .
V gene: TRBV7-2
clone size: .

CDR3 protein: CASSQEKGGSQYF
CDR3 DNA: TGCGCCAGCAGCCAAGAGAAAGGGGGCTCGCAGTATTTT
J gene: TRBJ2-3
D gene: TRBD1
V gene: TRBV4-1
clone size: .

CDR3 protein: CASSQDSQGLGYGYTF
CDR3 DNA: TGTGCCAGCAGCCAAGATAGTCAGGGGCTGGGCTATGGCTACACCTTC
J gene: TRBJ1-2
D gene: .
V gene: TRBV4-2
clone size: once

CDR3 protein: CASSLRNRGRCRAPPRSTDTQYF
CDR3 DNA: TGTGCCAGCAGTTTGAGGAACAGGGGCAGATGCAGAGCTCCCCCACGTAGCACAGATACGCAGTATTTT
J gene: TRBJ2-3
D gene: .
V gene: TRBV21-1
clone size: .

CDR3 protein: CASTSARDTGELFF
CDR3 DNA: TGTGCCAGCACCTCTGCTAGAGACACCGGGGAGCTGTTTTTT
J gene: TRBJ2-2
D gene: .
V gene: TRBV9
clone size: once

CDR3 protein: CASSQDLRGPYNEQFF
CDR3 DNA: TGCGCCAGCAGCCAAGACCTCAGGGGCCCCTACAATGAGCAGTTCTTC
J gene: TRBJ2-1
D gene: .
V gene: TRBV4-3
clone size: .

CDR3 protein: CASSLYRASNQPQHF
CDR3 DNA: TGTGCCAGCAGTTTATACAGGGCTAGCAATCAGCCCCAGCATTTT
J gene: TRBJ1-5
D gene: .
V gene: TRBV28
clone size: .